This T cell receptor beta chain comes out of a study of T-cell reconstitution after alpha-beta-depleted transplantation in children. Overall study results and limits: Surviving thymic progenitors and recipient T cells were the source of high TCRbeta diversity at day 60 in some patients. Alpha-beta T cells present about two months after transplant were reported to originate from several hundred expanded graft clones. A year had passed since transplant, and T-cell counts and diversity by then came mostly from newly produced T cells.

V shed 0 bases and J 3 bases; nucleotides not matched to a gene: 4. CDR3 length: 19 residues. Germline CDR1 reads MNHEY; CDR2 reads SVGAGI. The authors prepared the TCRbeta library with unique molecular identifiers. TCRdb reprocessed the PCR reads via MiXCR and lists one record per CDR3 protein. The sample includes a few hundred thousand distinct CDR3 sequences, over 25% seen only once; the top ten take around a third. With regard to this clonotype: Its specificity is unknown.

This chain uses TRBV6-5 with TRBJ2-2; 16 nucleotides line up with TRBD2. This TCR was recovered from a boy younger than two with Wiskott-Aldrich syndrome, due to receive a stem cell transplant. The sequencing used PBMCs, collected before TCRalphabeta/CD19-depleted stem cell transplant. Here the CDR3 reads CASSYSGLAGGSDTGELFF. CDR3 nucleotides: TGTGCCAGCAGTTACTCGGGACTAGCGGGAGGGTCGGACACCGGGGAGCTGTTTTTT.